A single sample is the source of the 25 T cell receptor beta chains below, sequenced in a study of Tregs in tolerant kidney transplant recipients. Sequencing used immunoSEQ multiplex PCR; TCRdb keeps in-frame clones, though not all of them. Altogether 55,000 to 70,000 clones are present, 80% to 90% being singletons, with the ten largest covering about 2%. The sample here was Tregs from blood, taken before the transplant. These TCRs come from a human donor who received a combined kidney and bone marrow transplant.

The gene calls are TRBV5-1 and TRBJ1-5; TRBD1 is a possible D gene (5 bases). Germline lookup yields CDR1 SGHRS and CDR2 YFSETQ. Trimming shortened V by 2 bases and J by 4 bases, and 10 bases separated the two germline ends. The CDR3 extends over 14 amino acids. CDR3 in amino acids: CASSLEGNNQPQHF. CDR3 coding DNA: TGCGCCAGCAGCTTAGAGGGGAATAATCAGCCCCAGCATTTT.

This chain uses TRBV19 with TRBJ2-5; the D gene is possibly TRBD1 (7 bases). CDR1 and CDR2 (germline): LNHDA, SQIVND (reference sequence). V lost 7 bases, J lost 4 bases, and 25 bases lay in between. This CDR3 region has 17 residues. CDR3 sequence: CASIKPPGGGSGETQYF. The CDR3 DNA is TGTGCCAGTATTAAACCTCCCGGAGGGGGCAGTGGAGAGACCCAGTACTTC.

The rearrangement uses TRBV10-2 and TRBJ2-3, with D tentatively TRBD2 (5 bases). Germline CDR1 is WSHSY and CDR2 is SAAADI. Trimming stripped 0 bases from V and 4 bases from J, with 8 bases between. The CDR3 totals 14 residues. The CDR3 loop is CASSESKRADTQYF. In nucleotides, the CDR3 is TGCGCCAGCAGTGAGTCGAAGAGGGCAGATACGCAGTATTTT.

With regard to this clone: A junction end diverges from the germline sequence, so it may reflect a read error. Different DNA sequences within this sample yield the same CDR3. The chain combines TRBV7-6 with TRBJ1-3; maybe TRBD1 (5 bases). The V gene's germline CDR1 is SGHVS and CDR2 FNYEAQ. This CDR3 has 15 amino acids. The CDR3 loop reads CASSNPRQSGNTIYF. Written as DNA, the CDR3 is TGTGCCAGCAGCAACCCAAGACAGTCTGGAAACACCATATACTTT.

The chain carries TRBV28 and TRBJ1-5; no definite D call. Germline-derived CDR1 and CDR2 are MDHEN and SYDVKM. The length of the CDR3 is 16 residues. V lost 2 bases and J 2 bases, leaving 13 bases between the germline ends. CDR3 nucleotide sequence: TGTGCCAGCAGTTTAATAGGAAGGAAACGCAATCAGCCCCAGCATTTT. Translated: CASSLIGRKRNQPQHF.

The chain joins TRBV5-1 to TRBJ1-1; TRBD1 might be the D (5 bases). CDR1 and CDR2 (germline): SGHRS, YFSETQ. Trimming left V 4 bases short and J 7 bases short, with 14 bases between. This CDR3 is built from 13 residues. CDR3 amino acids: CASSGAGLGEAFF. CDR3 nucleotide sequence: TGCGCCAGCAGCGGGGCGGGACTAGGTGAAGCTTTCTTT.

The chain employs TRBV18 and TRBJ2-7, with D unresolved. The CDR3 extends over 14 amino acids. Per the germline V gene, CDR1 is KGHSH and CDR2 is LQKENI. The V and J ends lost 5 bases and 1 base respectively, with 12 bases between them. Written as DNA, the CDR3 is TGTGCCAGCTCAACAGAGCGCCTTTCCTACGAGCAGTACTTC. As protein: CASSTERLSYEQYF.

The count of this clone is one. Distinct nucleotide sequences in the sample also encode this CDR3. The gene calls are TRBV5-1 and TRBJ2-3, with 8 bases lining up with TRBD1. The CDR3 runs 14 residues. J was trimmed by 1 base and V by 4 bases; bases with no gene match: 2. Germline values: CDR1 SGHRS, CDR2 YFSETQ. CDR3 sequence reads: CASSPDRGTDTQYF. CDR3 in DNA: TGCGCCAGCAGCCCGGACAGGGGCACAGATACGCAGTATTTT.

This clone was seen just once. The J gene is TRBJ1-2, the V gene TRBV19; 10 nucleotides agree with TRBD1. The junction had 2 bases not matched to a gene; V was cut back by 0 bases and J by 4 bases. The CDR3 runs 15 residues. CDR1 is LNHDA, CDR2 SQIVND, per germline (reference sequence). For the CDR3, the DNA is TGTGCCAGTAGTATAGAGGGACAGGGGCCCTATGGCTACACCTTC. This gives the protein CASSIEGQGPYGYTF.

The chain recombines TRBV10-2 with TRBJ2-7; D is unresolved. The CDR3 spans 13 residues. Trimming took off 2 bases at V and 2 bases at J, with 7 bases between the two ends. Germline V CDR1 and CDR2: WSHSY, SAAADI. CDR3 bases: TGCGCCAGCAGTGAGGGCCAAGCCTACGAGCAGTACTTC. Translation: CASSEGQAYEQYF.

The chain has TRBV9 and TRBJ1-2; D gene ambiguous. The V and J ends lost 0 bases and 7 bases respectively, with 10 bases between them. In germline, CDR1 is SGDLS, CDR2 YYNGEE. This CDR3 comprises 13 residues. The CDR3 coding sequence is TGTGCCAGCAGCGTAGGCAGTGCAGGTGGCTACACCTTC. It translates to CASSVGSAGGYTF.

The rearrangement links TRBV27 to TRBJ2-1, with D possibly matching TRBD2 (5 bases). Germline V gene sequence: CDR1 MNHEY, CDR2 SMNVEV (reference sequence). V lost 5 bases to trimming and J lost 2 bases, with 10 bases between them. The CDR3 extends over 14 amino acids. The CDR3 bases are TGTGCCAGCAGTAGGCTAGCCCCCTACAATGAGCAGTTCTTC. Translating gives CASSRLAPYNEQFF.

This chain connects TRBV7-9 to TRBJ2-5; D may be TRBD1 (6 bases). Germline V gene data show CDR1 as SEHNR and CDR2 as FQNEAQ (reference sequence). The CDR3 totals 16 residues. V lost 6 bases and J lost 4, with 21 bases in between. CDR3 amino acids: CASSLTTGFLGETQYF. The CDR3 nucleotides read TGTGCCAGCAGTTTAACCACAGGGTTCCTGGGAGAGACCCAGTACTTC.

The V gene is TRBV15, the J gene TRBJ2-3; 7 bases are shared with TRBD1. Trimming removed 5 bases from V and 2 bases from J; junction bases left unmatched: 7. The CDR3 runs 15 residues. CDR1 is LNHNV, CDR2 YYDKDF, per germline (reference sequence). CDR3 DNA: TGTGCCACCAGCCAAAGGGGGCGGAACACAGATACGCAGTATTTT. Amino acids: CATSQRGRNTDTQYF.

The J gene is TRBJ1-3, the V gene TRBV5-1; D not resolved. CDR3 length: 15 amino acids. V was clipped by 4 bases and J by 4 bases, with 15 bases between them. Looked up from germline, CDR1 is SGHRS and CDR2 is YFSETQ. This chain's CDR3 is CASSREVGAGNTIYF. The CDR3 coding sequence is TGCGCCAGCAGCCGGGAGGTGGGAGCGGGAAACACCATATATTTT.

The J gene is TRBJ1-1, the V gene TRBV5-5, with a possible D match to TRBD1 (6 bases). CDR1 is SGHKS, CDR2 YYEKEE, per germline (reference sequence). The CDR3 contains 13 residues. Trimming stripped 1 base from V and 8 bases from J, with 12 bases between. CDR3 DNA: TGTGCCAGCAGCTTGCGGGACACCGGGGAAGCTTTCTTT. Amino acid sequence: CASSLRDTGEAFF.

CDR3 DNA sequence: TGTGCCAGCACCGGACATCCGAACACTGAAGCTTTCTTT. As protein: CASTGHPNTEAFF. The genes are TRBV7-8 and TRBJ1-1; perhaps TRBD1 as D (5 bases). Trimming cost V 7 bases and J 1 base, with 10 bases left between them. The CDR3 has 13 amino acids. CDR1 and CDR2 (germline): SGHVS, FQNEAQ. Filled out from reference TRBV7-8 and TRBJ1-1, the complete variable domain reads GAGVSQSPRYKVAKRGQDVALRCDPISGHVSLFWYQQALGQGPEFLTYFQNEAQLDKSGLPSDRFFAERPEGSVSTLKIQRTQQEDSAVYLCASTGHPNTEAFFGQGTRLTVV.

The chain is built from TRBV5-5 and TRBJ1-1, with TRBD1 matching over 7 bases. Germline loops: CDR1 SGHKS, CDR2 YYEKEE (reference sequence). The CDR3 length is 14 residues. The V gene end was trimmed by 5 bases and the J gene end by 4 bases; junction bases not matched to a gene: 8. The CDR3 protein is CASSKTGRSTEAFF. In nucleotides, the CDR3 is TGTGCCAGCAGTAAGACAGGGAGGAGCACTGAAGCTTTCTTT. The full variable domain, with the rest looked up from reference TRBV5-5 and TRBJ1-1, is DAGVTQSPTHLIKTRGQQVTLRCSPISGHKSVSWYQQVLGQGPQFIFQYYEKEERGRGNFPDRFSARQFPNYSSELNVNALLLGDSALYLCASSKTGRSTEAFFGQGTRLTVV.

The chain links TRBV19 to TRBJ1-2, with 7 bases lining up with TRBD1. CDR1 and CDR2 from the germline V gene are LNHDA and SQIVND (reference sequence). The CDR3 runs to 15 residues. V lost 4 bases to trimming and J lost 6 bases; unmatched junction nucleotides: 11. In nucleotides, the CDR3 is TGTGCCAGTAGTAAGTTCCCCGGGACAGAAAATGGCTACACCTTC. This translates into CASSKFPGTENGYTF.

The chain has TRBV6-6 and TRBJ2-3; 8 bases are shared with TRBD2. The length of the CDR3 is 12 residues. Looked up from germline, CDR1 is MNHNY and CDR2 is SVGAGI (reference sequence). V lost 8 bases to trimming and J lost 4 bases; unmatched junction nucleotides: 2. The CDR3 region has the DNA TGTGCCAGCGGGGGACTAGCAGATACGCAGTATTTT. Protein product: CASGGLADTQYF.

CDR3 protein: CASSLLGTASSYNEQFF. CDR3 nucleotide sequence: TGTGCCAGCAGCTTACTTGGGACAGCAAGCTCCTACAATGAGCAGTTCTTC. V gene TRBV7-2 combines with J gene TRBJ2-1, with 7 bases fitting TRBD1. CDR1 and CDR2 (germline): SGHTA, FQGNSA. V shed 2 bases and J 0 bases; nucleotides not matched to a gene: 7. CDR3 size: 17 residues.

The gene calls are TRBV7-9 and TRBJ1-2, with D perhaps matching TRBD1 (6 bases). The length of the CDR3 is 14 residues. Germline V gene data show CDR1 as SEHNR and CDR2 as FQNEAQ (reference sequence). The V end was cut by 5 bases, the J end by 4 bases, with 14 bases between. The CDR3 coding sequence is TGTGCCAGCAGCCTATTACAGGGCCCCTATGGCTACACCTTC. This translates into CASSLLQGPYGYTF.

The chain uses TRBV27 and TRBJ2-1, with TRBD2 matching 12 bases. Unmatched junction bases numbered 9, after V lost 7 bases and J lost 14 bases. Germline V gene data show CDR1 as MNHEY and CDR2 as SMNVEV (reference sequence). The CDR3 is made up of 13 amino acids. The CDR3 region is CASKGLAGGVEFF. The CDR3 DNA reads TGTGCCAGCAAGGGACTAGCGGGCGGGGTTGAGTTCTTC.

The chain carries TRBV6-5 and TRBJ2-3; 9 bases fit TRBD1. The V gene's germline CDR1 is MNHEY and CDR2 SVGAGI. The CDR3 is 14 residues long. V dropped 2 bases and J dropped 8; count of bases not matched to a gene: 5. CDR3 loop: CASSYGTGWGTQYF. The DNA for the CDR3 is TGTGCCAGCAGTTACGGGACAGGGTGGGGTACGCAGTATTTT.

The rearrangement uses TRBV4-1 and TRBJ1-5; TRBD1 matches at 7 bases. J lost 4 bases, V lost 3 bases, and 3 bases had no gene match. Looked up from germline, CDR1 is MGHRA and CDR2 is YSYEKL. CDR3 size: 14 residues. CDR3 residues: CASSQPTGNQPQHF. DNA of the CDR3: TGCGCCAGCAGCCAGCCGACAGGGAATCAGCCCCAGCATTTT.